The subject of this entry is one TCR beta chain. It was during active infection that Seattle patients were enrolled and then longitudinally followed. This sample is part of a study of blood T cell repertoires in COVID-19. Across the whole study: Some COVID-19 samples were acute and others convalescent; all came from the United States, Italy and Spain. From T cells, B-cell-depleted T cells, or PBMCs came the material, which was cDNA or gDNA.

V shed 7 bases and J shed 7 bases, with 16 bases lying between them. Germline V lookup: CDR1 MNHNS, CDR2 SASEGT. This CDR3 is 14 amino acids long. Authors' analysis steps: Amplification from reference gene primers served as the basis for estimated nucleated cell counts. Data came from immunoSEQ multiplex PCR; TCRdb stores just in-frame clones and leaves some out. The DNA gave D and trimming, while V, J and clone size come from that table. The sample records tens of thousands of clones, over 75% being singletons. This clonotype originated in a man between 60 and 75 years old with COVID-19, enrolled during active disease. Sequencing was carried out using peripheral blood. The rearrangement joins TRBV6-1 to TRBJ2-2; D uncertain. CDR3 loop: CASTPRLAVGELFF. The CDR3 coding sequence is TGTGCCAGCACCCCGCGTCTCGCCGTCGGGGAGCTGTTTTTT.